The clone carrying this TCR beta chain appeared a single time. Its antigen remains unknown. The treatment was: oral pan-JAK inhibitor, 5-10 mg twice daily. This entry belongs to a study of CD8+ T cells in alopecia areata. Study-wide context: Administration of oral tofacitinib to treated patients was at 5 to 10 mg twice daily. Study-level results: Between patients, shared TCR sequences were less clear than in mice. This was possibly due in part to HLA diversity in the patient population. Whether baseline CD8+ expansion is linked to response remains uncertain, given a single nonresponder. Both scalp clonality and the expanded CD8+ clones among the top 100 showed a significant decrease with tofacitinib.

The authors extracted RNA and reverse transcribed it into cDNA as the sequencing template. Libraries were prepared by immunoSEQ multiplex PCR; TCRdb keeps only in-frame clonotypes and omits some of them. Here the sample spans 190,000 or so clones, nearly 60% being singletons. The CDR3 loop spans 16 amino acids. Germline V lookup: CDR1 SEHNR, CDR2 FQNEAQ (reference sequence). The V gene end was trimmed by 5 bases and the J gene end by 3 bases; junction bases not matched to a gene: 11. The TCR sequence derives from a human donor with alopecia areata. The genes are TRBV7-9 and TRBJ2-7; TRBD2 aligns across 9 bases. Sample: CD4+ T cells sorted from blood, taken at week 24, from a patient treated with tofacitinib. CDR3 bases: TGTGCCAGCAGCCTAGGAGGCGGGAGGGCCTACTACGAGCAGTACTTC. This translates into CASSLGGGRAYYEQYF.